This entry lists 20 T cell receptor beta chains sequenced from one sample in a study of T cell responses to AZD1222 COVID-19 vaccine. Profiled with immunoSEQ multiplex PCR; TCRdb holds only in-frame clones, not every one. The sample gives 100,000 to 120,000 clones, roughly nine tenths of which show up once; 3.1% is in the top ten. The sample consisted of peripheral blood, taken on day 0 of MenACWY control vaccination. The receptors were sampled from an adult in good health.

The chain couples TRBV6-2 or TRBV6-3 to TRBJ2-6; possibly TRBD1 for D (7 bases). V lost 6 bases, J lost 0 bases, and 9 bases lay in between. Germline lookup yields CDR1 MNHEY and CDR2 SVGEGT. The CDR3 consists of 15 residues. The CDR3 loop is CASSRGASGANVLTF. The CDR3 DNA sequence: TGTGCCAGCAGCAGGGGGGCCTCTGGGGCCAACGTCCTGACTTTC.

The J gene is TRBJ1-1, the V gene TRBV12-3 or TRBV12-4; D may be TRBD1 (6 bases). V lost 3 bases and J 10 bases, leaving 12 bases between the germline ends. This CDR3 has 12 residues. The CDR3 loop reads CASSFRGVGAFF. CDR3 DNA: TGTGCCAGCAGTTTTAGGGGGGTCGGAGCTTTCTTT.

Remarks on this clone: This sample includes further DNA sequences coding for the same CDR3. Written as DNA, the CDR3 is TGCGCCAGCAGCTTACAGGGAGGTCTCTACGAGCAGTACTTC. Residues: CASSLQGGLYEQYF. This sequence joins TRBV5-1 and TRBJ2-7; D may match TRBD1 or TRBD2 (6 bases each). The CDR3 is made up of 14 amino acids. The germline gives CDR1 SGHRS, CDR2 YFSETQ. V lost 2 bases and J 3 bases, leaving 12 bases between the germline ends.

The chain joins TRBV6-5 to TRBJ1-1; D is unclear. This CDR3 region has 16 residues. Trimming took 2 bases from V and 0 from J, leaving 13 bases between them. The germline V gene has CDR1 MNHEY and CDR2 SVGAGI. CDR3 DNA: TGTGCCAGCAGTTACCGCCCCCCGGGGATGAACACTGAAGCTTTCTTT. This translates into CASSYRPPGMNTEAFF.

This chain joins TRBV16 and TRBJ1-5; 7 nucleotides match TRBD1. This CDR3 comprises 14 residues. V shed 2 bases and J 7 bases; nucleotides not matched to a gene: 5. CDR1 is KGHSY and CDR2 is FQNENV in the germline V gene. The CDR3 DNA sequence: TGTGCCAGCAGCCAACAAACAGGGGAGCAGCCCCAGCATTTT. Protein: CASSQQTGEQPQHF.

In its sample, this clone was seen once. The genes are TRBV6-5 and TRBJ2-5, with 7 bases lining up with TRBD2. Unmatched junction bases numbered 11, after V lost 2 bases and J lost 5 bases. The CDR3 consists of 16 residues. Looked up from germline, CDR1 is MNHEY and CDR2 is SVGAGI. The CDR3 is CASSYAAGLGGETQYF. The CDR3 nucleotides are TGTGCCAGCAGTTACGCCGCCGGACTCGGGGGGGAGACCCAGTACTTC.

The chain combines TRBV5-1 with TRBJ2-5, with D possibly TRBD2 on 6 matching bases. The germline V and J ends were trimmed by 0 bases and 2 bases, with 14 bases remaining between them. Germline V gene sequence: CDR1 SGHRS, CDR2 YFSETQ. The CDR3 is made up of 16 amino acids. The CDR3 loop reads CASSLVRGWGQETQYF. The CDR3 nucleotides are TGCGCCAGCAGCTTGGTGCGGGGATGGGGGCAAGAGACCCAGTACTTC. The whole variable domain, remainder taken from reference TRBV5-1 and TRBJ2-5, is KAGVTQTPRYLIKTRGQQVTLSCSPISGHRSVSWYQQTPGQGLQFLFEYFSETQRNKGNFPGRFSGRQFSNSRSEMNVSTLELGDSALYLCASSLVRGWGQETQYFGPGTRLLVL.

The V gene is TRBV6-1, the J gene TRBJ1-6; 7 bases are shared with TRBD1. The CDR3 length is 17 residues. Germline trimming cut 1 base from V and 15 bases from J; bases unmatched to any gene: 18. Germline CDR1 MNHNS, CDR2 SASEGT. The CDR3 region is CASSEGARTGRNYFLHF. The CDR3 DNA follows: TGTGCCAGCAGTGAAGGAGCCCGGACAGGCCGTAATTACTTCCTCCACTTT.

The chain couples TRBV10-3 to TRBJ1-3; unclear D gene. This CDR3 has 14 residues. With 10 bases removed from V and 0 bases from J, the gap between germline ends came to 13 bases. Germline CDR1 ENHRY, CDR2 SYGVKD. The chain's CDR3 is CATLDRYSGNTIYF. The DNA for the CDR3 is TGTGCCACCCTCGACCGGTACTCTGGAAACACCATATATTTT.

V and J are TRBV19 and TRBJ2-1; TRBD1 matches 7 bases. Germline V gives CDR1 LNHDA, CDR2 SQIVND (reference sequence). The CDR3 has 15 amino acids. J gave up 3 bases and V 5 bases, and 7 bases lay outside the gene matches. CDR3 DNA sequence: TGTGCCAGTAGTCCCCGGGACAGAGTCTACAATGAGCAGTTCTTC. Translation: CASSPRDRVYNEQFF.

This chain joins TRBV4-1 and TRBJ2-5; a possible D gene is TRBD1 (7 bases). Germline loops: CDR1 MGHRA, CDR2 YSYEKL. V was clipped by 0 bases and J by 6 bases, with 11 bases between them. The CDR3 is 14 residues long. The CDR3 loop reads CASSQESGGKTQYF. In nucleotides, the CDR3 is TGCGCCAGCAGCCAAGAGTCAGGGGGGAAGACCCAGTACTTC.

This clone has just one count. J is TRBJ2-4 and V is TRBV6-2 or TRBV6-3; 8 positions agree with TRBD2. V trimming: 7 bases; J trimming: 3 bases; junction bases outside the gene matches: 8. CDR3 size: 15 residues. CDR1 is MNHEY, CDR2 SVGEGT, per germline. CDR3 coding DNA: TGTGCCAGCACCCCCGGGGGGGCCGGCAAAAACATTCAGTACTTC. Residues: CASTPGGAGKNIQYF.

V gene TRBV3-1 (or the pseudogene TRBV3-2) combines with J gene TRBJ2-3; 8 bases map to TRBD1. This CDR3 is built from 16 residues. V lost 2 bases to trimming and J lost 3 bases; unmatched junction nucleotides: 7. Germline-derived CDR1 and CDR2 are LGHDT and YNNKEL (reference sequence). CDR3 in amino acids: CASSQTGQAGTDTQYF. DNA for the CDR3: TGTGCCAGCAGCCAAACGGGACAGGCGGGGACAGATACGCAGTATTTT.

J is TRBJ1-3 and V is TRBV6-5, with a tentative D call TRBD1 (5 bases). The CDR3 has 15 amino acids. The germline CDR1 and CDR2 sequences are MNHEY and SVGAGI. V was clipped by 3 bases and J by 0 bases, with 9 bases between them. CDR3 bases: TGTGCCAGCAGTTATGGGGCCTCCTCTGGAAACACCATATATTTT. Protein: CASSYGASSGNTIYF.

The rearrangement joins TRBV7-3 to TRBJ1-3; TRBD1 is a possible D gene (6 bases). The CDR3 length is 17 residues. Trimming shortened V by 2 bases and J by 9 bases, and 23 bases separated the two germline ends. Germline V lookup: CDR1 SGHTA, CDR2 FQGTGA. CDR3 nucleotides: TGTGCCAGCAGCTTATCCGGACCGGGGGCCCAAAAAAGCACCATATATTTT. Protein product: CASSLSGPGAQKSTIYF.

The CDR3 nucleotides read TGTGCCAGCTCGAGTATAGGTTCCGCTAATGAAAAACTGTTTTTT. Its translation is CASSSIGSANEKLFF. This chain links TRBV18 with TRBJ1-4; D not certain. CDR3 size: 15 residues. Trimming removed 6 bases at V and 3 bases at J, with 14 bases between. The germline V gene has CDR1 KGHSH and CDR2 LQKENI.

The V and J genes are TRBV6-5 and TRBJ1-1; no clear D. The CDR3 contains 14 residues. The germline V gene has CDR1 MNHEY and CDR2 SVGAGI. Trimming left V 7 bases short and J 0 bases short, with 12 bases between. CDR3 residues: CASTGPSLNTEAFF. The CDR3 DNA sequence: TGTGCCAGCACCGGACCGTCCCTGAACACTGAAGCTTTCTTT.

V is TRBV7-2 and J is TRBJ2-7, with a tentative D call TRBD1 (5 bases). This CDR3 has 11 amino acids. The V end lost 4 bases, the J end lost 9 bases, and 10 bases lay between the germline ends. The V gene's germline CDR1 is SGHTA and CDR2 FQGNSA. Written as DNA, the CDR3 is TGTGCCAGCAGCTCACCGACAGTGCAGTACTTC. Translating gives CASSSPTVQYF.

The V and J genes are TRBV28 and TRBJ2-1; D call uncertain. The germline V and J ends were trimmed by 5 bases and 6 bases, with 8 bases remaining between them. The CDR3 length is 12 residues. Germline loops: CDR1 MDHEN, CDR2 SYDVKM. CDR3 DNA: TGTGCCAGCAGTACCCCGGCCAATGAGCAGTTCTTC. Protein sequence: CASSTPANEQFF.

The chain carries TRBV6-1 and TRBJ2-3; tentative D call: TRBD1 (6 bases). Germline CDR1 reads MNHNS; CDR2 reads SASEGT. The CDR3 consists of 17 residues. Trimming removed 4 bases at V and 0 bases at J, with 17 bases between. The DNA of the CDR3 is TGTGCCAGCAGTGGCGCCCTTGGGCAGGGGAGCACAGATACGCAGTATTTT. Translation: CASSGALGQGSTDTQYF.